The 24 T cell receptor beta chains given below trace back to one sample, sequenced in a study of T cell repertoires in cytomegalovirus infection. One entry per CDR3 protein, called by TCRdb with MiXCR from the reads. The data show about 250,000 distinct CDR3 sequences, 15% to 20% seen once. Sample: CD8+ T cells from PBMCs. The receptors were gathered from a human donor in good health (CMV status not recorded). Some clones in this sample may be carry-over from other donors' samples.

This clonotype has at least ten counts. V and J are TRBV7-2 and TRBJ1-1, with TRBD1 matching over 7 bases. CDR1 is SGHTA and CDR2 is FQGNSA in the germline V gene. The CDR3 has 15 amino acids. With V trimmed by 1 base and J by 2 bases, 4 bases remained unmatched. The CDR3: CASSLEGAINTEAFF. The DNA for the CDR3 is TGTGCCAGCAGCTTAGAGGGGGCGATTAACACTGAAGCTTTCTTT.

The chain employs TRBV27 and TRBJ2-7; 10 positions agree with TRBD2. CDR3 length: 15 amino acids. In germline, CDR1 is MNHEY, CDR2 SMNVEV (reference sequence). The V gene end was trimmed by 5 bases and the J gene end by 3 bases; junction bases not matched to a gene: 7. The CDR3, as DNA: TGTGCCAGCAGTGAAACTAGCGGGGTGATCTACGAGCAGTACTTC. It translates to CASSETSGVIYEQYF.

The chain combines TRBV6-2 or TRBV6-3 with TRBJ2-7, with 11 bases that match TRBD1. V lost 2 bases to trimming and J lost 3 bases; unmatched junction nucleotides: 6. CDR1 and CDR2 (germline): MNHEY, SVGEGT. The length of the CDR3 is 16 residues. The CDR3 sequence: CASSYRGQGAFYEQYF. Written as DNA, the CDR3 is TGTGCCAGCAGTTACCGAGGACAGGGGGCATTCTACGAGCAGTACTTC.

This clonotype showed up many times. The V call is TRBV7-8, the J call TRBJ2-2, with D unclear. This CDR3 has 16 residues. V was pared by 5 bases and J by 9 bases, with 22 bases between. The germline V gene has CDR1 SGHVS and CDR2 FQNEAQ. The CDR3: CASSPQRRSPPRELFF. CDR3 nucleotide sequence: TGTGCCAGCAGCCCGCAGCGCCGATCGCCGCCCCGGGAGCTGTTTTTT.

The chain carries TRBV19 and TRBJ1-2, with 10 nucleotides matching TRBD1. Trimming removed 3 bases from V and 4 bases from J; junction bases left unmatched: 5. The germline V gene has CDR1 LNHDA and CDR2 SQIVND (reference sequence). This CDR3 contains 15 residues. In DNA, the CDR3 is TGTGCCAGTAGTATTGAAGACAGGGGGCTCTATGGCTACACCTTC. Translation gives CASSIEDRGLYGYTF. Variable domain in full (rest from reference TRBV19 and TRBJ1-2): DGGITQSPKYLFRKEGQNVTLSCEQNLNHDAMYWYRQDPGQGLRLIYYSQIVNDFQKGDIAEGYSVSREKKESFPLTVTSAQKNPTAFYLCASSIEDRGLYGYTFGSGTRLTVV.

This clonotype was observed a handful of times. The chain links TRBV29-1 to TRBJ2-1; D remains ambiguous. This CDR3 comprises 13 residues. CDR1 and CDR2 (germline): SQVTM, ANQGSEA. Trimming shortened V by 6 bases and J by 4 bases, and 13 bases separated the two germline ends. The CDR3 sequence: CSVWLAVYNEQFF. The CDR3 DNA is TGCAGCGTGTGGCTGGCAGTATACAATGAGCAGTTCTTC.

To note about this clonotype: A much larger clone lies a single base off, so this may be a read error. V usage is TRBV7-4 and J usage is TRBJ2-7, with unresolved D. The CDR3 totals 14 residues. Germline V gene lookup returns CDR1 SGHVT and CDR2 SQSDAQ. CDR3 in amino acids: CASSLELQPYEQNF. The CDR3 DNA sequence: TGTGCCAGCAGCTTAGAACTACAGCCCTACGAGCAGAACTTC.

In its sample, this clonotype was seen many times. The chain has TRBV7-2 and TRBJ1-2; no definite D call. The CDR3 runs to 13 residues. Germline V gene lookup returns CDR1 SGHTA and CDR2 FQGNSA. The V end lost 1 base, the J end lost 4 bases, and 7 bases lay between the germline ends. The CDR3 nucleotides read TGTGCCAGCAGCTTAGAACTATTCTATGGCTACACCTTC. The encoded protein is CASSLELFYGYTF. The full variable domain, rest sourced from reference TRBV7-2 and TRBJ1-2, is GAGVSQSPSNKVTEKGKDVELRCDPISGHTALYWYRQSLGQGLEFLIYFQGNSAPDKSGLPSDRFSAERTGGSVSTLTIQRTQQEDSAVYLCASSLELFYGYTFGSGTRLTVV.

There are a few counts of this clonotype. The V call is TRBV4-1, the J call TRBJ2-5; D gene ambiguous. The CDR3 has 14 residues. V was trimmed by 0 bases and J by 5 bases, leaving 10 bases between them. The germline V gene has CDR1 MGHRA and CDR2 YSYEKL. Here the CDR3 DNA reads TGCGCCAGCAGCCAAGATACGGTTTTTGAGACCCAGTACTTC. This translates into CASSQDTVFETQYF.

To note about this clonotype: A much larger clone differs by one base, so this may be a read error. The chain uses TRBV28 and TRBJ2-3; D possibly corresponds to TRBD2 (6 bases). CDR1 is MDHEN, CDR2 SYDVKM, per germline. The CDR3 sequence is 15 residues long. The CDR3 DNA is TGTTCCAGCAGCCAGCGGGTCCTCCAAGCAGATACGCAGTATTTT. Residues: CSSSQRVLQADTQYF.

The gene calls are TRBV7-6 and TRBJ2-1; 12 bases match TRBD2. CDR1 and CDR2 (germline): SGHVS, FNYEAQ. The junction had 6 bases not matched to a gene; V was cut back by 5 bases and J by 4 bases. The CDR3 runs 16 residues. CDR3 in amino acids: CASSPLGLAGYNEQFF. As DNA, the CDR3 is TGTGCCAGCAGCCCACTCGGACTAGCGGGGTACAATGAGCAGTTCTTC.

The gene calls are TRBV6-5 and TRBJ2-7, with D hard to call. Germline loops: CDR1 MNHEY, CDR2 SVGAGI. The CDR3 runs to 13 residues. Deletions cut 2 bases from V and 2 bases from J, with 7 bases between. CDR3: CASSYDGTYEQYF. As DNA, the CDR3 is TGTGCCAGCAGTTACGACGGTACCTACGAGCAGTACTTC.

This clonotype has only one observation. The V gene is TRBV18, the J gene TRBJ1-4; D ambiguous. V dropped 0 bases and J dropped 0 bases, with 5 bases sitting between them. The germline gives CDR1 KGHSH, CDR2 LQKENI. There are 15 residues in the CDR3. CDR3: CASSPPLATNEKLFF. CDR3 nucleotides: TGTGCCAGCTCACCACCGCTCGCAACTAATGAAAAACTGTTTTTT. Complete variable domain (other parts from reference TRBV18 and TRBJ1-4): NAGVMQNPRHLVRRRGQEARLRCSPMKGHSHVYWYRQLPEEGLKFMVYLQKENIIDESGMPKERFSAEFPKEGPSILRIQQVVRGDSAAYFCASSPPLATNEKLFFGSGTQLSVL.

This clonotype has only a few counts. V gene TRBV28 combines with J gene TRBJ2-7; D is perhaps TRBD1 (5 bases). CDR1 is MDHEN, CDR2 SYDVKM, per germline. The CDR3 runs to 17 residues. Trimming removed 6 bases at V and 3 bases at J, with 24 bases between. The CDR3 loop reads CASSPLYTGNLFYEQYF. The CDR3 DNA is TGTGCCAGCAGCCCGCTATATACAGGAAACCTTTTCTACGAGCAGTACTTC.

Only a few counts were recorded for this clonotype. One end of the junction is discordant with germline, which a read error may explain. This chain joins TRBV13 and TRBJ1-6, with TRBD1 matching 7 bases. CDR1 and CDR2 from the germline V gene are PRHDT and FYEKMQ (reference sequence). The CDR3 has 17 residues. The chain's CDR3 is CASSFKGAGFHNSPLHF. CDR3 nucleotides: TGTGCCAGCAGCTTTAAGGGGGCCGGGTTTCATAACTCACCCCTCCACTTT.

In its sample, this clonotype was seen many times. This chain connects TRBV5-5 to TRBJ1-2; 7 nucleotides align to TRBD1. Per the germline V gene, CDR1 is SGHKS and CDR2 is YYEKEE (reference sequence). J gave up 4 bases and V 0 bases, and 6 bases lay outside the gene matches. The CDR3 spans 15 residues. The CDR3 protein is CASSLDAGTAYGYTF. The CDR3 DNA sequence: TGTGCCAGCAGCTTGGACGCCGGGACAGCCTATGGCTACACCTTC.

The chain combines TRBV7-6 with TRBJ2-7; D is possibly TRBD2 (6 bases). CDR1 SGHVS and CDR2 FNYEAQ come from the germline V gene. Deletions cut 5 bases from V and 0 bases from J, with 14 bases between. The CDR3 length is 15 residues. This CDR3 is CASSPSTSSSYEQYF. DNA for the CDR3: TGTGCCAGCAGCCCCTCGACTAGTTCCTCCTACGAGCAGTACTTC.

CDR3 sequence: CASTGPSGGWLRNSPLHF. The CDR3 DNA sequence: TGTGCCAGCACAGGTCCTAGTGGGGGTTGGTTGCGAAATTCACCCCTCCACTTT. The J gene is TRBJ1-6, the V gene TRBV2; weak D call: TRBD1 (5 bases). The CDR3 is 18 residues long. V lost 7 bases to trimming and J lost 7 bases, with 26 bases between them. The germline gives CDR1 SNHLY, CDR2 FYNNEI.

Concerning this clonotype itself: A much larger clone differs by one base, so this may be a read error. The CDR3 DNA follows: TGTACCAGCAGTTTTAGCGTCAGGGGTGAGCAAGAGACCCAGTACTTC. This codes for CTSSFSVRGEQETQYF. The chain links TRBV12-3 or TRBV12-4 to TRBJ2-5, with a weak D call TRBD1 (6 bases). This CDR3 region has 16 residues.

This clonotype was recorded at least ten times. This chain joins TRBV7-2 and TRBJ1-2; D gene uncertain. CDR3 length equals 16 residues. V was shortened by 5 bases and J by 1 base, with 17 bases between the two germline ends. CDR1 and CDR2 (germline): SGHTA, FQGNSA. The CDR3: CASSPVGVRSNYGYTF. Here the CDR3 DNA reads TGTGCCAGCAGCCCGGTGGGAGTAAGAAGTAACTATGGCTACACCTTC. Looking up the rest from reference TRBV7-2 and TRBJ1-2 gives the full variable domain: GAGVSQSPSNKVTEKGKDVELRCDPISGHTALYWYRQSLGQGLEFLIYFQGNSAPDKSGLPSDRFSAERTGGSVSTLTIQRTQQEDSAVYLCASSPVGVRSNYGYTFGSGTRLTVV.

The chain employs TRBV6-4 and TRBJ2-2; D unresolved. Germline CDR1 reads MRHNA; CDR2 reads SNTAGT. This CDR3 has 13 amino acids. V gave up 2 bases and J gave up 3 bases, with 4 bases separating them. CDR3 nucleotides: TGTGCCAGCAGTGACGGGGACACCGGGGAGCTGTTTTTT. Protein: CASSDGDTGELFF.

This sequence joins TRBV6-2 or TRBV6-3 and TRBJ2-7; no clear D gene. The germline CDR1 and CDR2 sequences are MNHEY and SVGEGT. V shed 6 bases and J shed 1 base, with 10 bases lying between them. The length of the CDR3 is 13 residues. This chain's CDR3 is CASRSEASYEQYF. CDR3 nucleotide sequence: TGTGCCAGCAGATCAGAGGCGTCCTACGAGCAGTACTTC.

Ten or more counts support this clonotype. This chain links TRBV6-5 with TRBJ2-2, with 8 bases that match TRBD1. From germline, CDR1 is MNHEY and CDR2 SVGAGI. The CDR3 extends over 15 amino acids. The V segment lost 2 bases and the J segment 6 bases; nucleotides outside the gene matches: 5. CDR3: CASSYQIQGAGELFF. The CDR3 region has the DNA TGTGCCAGCAGTTACCAAATACAGGGGGCCGGGGAGCTGTTTTTT.

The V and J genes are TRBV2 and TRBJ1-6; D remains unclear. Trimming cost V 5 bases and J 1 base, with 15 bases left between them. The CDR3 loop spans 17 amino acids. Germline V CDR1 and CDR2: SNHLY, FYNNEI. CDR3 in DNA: TGTGCCAGCAGTACGACCCTAGACGTATCCTATAATTCACCCCTCCACTTT. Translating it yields CASSTTLDVSYNSPLHF.